The 25 T cell receptor beta chains presented below share a single source sample, sequenced in a study of cytomegalovirus exposure and HLA in healthy donors. PCR amplification relied on 60 Vbeta primers (plus 13 Jbeta primers). The assay was immunoSEQ multiplex PCR, and TCRdb's table has in-frame clones only and misses some. The sample shows 250,000 or so clones, over 70% of them seen only once. What was sequenced was PBMCs. These receptors all come from a woman aged 60-75 years in good health and CMV-seropositive.

Points on this clone: One junction end does not reproduce the germline sequence, and a read error may be involved. As DNA, the CDR3 is TGTGCCAGCAGTCTATCCCACCGGGACAGTGCTATGGGCTACACCTTC. Its translation is CASSLSHRDSAMGYTF. The genes are TRBV27 and TRBJ1-2; 7 bases align to TRBD1. Germline assignment: CDR1 MNHEY and CDR2 SMNVEV (reference sequence). The CDR3 totals 16 residues.

The table lists this clone with a few counts. The CDR3 here is CASSWRENEKLFF. The CDR3, as DNA: TGTGCCAGCAGCTGGAGAGAGAATGAAAAACTGTTTTTT. V is TRBV7-9 and J is TRBJ1-4; D is ambiguous. The CDR3 totals 13 residues. Trimming stripped 4 bases from V and 5 bases from J, with 8 bases between. The germline V gene has CDR1 SEHNR and CDR2 FQNEAQ (reference sequence).

V gene TRBV28 combines with J gene TRBJ2-7; maybe TRBD1 (6 bases). This CDR3 is built from 15 residues. V was cut by 6 bases and J by 0 bases, with 15 bases left in between. Germline V gene sequence: CDR1 MDHEN, CDR2 SYDVKM. This CDR3 is CASSQIDRSSYEQYF. CDR3 coding DNA: TGTGCCAGCAGCCAAATCGACAGGAGCTCCTACGAGCAGTACTTC. Drawing the rest from reference TRBV28 and TRBJ2-7, the complete variable domain is DVKVTQSSRYLVKRTGEKVFLECVQDMDHENMFWYRQDPGLGLRLIYFSYDVKMKEKGDIPEGYSVSREKKERFSLILESASTNQTSMYLCASSQIDRSSYEQYFGPGTRLTVT.

This clone has just a few counts. This chain connects TRBV10-3 to TRBJ2-6; a possible D gene is TRBD2 (5 bases). V was trimmed by 8 bases and J by 0 bases, leaving 11 bases between them. CDR3 length: 15 residues. Germline CDR1 reads ENHRY; CDR2 reads SYGVKD. CDR3 sequence: CAILEGASGANVLTF. DNA for the CDR3: TGTGCCATCCTCGAGGGAGCCTCTGGGGCCAACGTCCTGACTTTC.

This sequence joins TRBV11-2 and TRBJ2-1; TRBD1 might be the D (5 bases). Germline-derived CDR1 and CDR2 are SGHAT and FQNNGV. CDR3 size: 15 residues. The ends were cut back, 5 bases at V and 2 bases at J, with 13 bases in the middle. CDR3 region: CASSHRSDTYNEQFF. CDR3 nucleotides: TGTGCCAGCAGCCACCGATCGGACACCTACAATGAGCAGTTCTTC.

This chain connects TRBV7-3 to TRBJ2-1, with TRBD2 identical over 8 bases. Germline loops: CDR1 SGHTA, CDR2 FQGTGA. J lost 3 bases, V lost 5 bases, and 12 bases had no gene match. This CDR3 has 17 residues. The CDR3 sequence is CASSPFGLAQFYNEQFF. The CDR3 DNA is TGTGCCAGCAGCCCTTTCGGACTAGCACAATTCTACAATGAGCAGTTCTTC.

The chain employs TRBV6-5 and TRBJ1-2; TRBD1 aligns across 8 bases. The junction had 4 bases not matched to a gene; V was cut back by 6 bases and J by 4 bases. Per germline, CDR1 MNHEY and CDR2 SVGAGI. This CDR3 has 13 amino acids. CDR3 sequence: CASRRTGGYGYTF. The CDR3 region has the DNA TGTGCCAGCAGAAGAACAGGGGGCTATGGCTACACCTTC.

The chain carries TRBV2 and TRBJ2-5; D uncertain. V was pared by 7 bases and J by 1 base, with 4 bases between. In germline, CDR1 is SNHLY, CDR2 FYNNEI. The CDR3 is made up of 11 amino acids. CDR3 protein: CASTSQETQYF. DNA of the CDR3: TGTGCCAGCACATCCCAAGAGACCCAGTACTTC.

J is TRBJ1-2 and V is TRBV15; 7 bases are a match to TRBD1. The germline CDR1 and CDR2 sequences are LNHNV and YYDKDF (reference sequence). This CDR3 is built from 15 residues. V lost 5 bases and J lost 2; bases outside the gene matches: 8. CDR3 nucleotide sequence: TGTGCCACCAGCCCCCACGGGGGACAGAACTATGGCTACACCTTC. This encodes CATSPHGGQNYGYTF.

V is TRBV5-1 and J is TRBJ2-5; 11 nucleotides line up with TRBD2. V shed 5 bases and J 5 bases; nucleotides not matched to a gene: 2. The CDR3 consists of 13 residues. The germline CDR1 and CDR2 sequences are SGHRS and YFSETQ. CDR3 amino acids: CASRLAGVETQYF. The CDR3 coding sequence is TGCGCCAGCAGACTAGCGGGAGTTGAGACCCAGTACTTC.

The chain couples TRBV29-1 to TRBJ2-4, with 9 bases lining up with TRBD1. The CDR3 spans 13 residues. V lost 7 bases and J lost 5; bases outside the gene matches: 6. Germline CDR1 SQVTM, CDR2 ANQGSEA. The CDR3 DNA follows: TGCAGCGCAGAGGGGGACAGGGAAAACATTCAGTACTTC. Its protein product is CSAEGDRENIQYF. Filled out from reference TRBV29-1 and TRBJ2-4, the complete variable domain reads SAVISQKPSRDICQRGTSLTIQCQVDSQVTMMFWYRQQPGQSLTLIATANQGSEATYESGFVIDKFPISRPNLTFSTLTVSNMSPEDSSIYLCSAEGDRENIQYFGAGTRLSVL.

The V and J genes are TRBV5-1 and TRBJ1-6; no clear D gene. This CDR3 spans 15 amino acids. Germline values: CDR1 SGHRS, CDR2 YFSETQ. V was shortened by 0 bases and J by 6 bases, with 10 bases between the two germline ends. Here the CDR3 reads CASSLGGQINSPLHF. CDR3 DNA sequence: TGCGCCAGCAGCTTGGGAGGGCAGATTAATTCACCCCTCCACTTT.

This chain connects TRBV12-5 to TRBJ2-7, with 10 positions matching TRBD2. CDR1 is LGHNT and CDR2 is FRNRAP in the germline V gene. Trimming cost V 4 bases and J 4 bases; bases outside gene matches: 10. This CDR3 region has 16 residues. This chain's CDR3 is CASGSPLAGAPYEQYF. In DNA, the CDR3 is TGTGCTAGTGGTTCCCCCCTAGCGGGAGCCCCATACGAGCAGTACTTC.

The V call is TRBV5-6, the J call TRBJ2-3; D is possibly TRBD2 (5 bases). V gave up 4 bases and J gave up 2 bases, with 20 bases separating them. Looked up from germline, CDR1 is SGHDT and CDR2 is YYEEEE. The CDR3 is made up of 17 amino acids. The CDR3: CASSPPALGAYTDTQYF. The CDR3 bases are TGTGCCAGCAGCCCCCCCGCGCTGGGAGCCTACACAGATACGCAGTATTTT.

The V call is TRBV7-9, the J call TRBJ1-1, with 7 bases matching TRBD1. From germline, CDR1 is SEHNR and CDR2 FQNEAQ (reference sequence). This CDR3 comprises 18 residues. V trimming: 3 bases; J trimming: 1 base; junction bases outside the gene matches: 14. CDR3 amino acids: CASSFTRPGGWGNTEAFF. The CDR3 DNA reads as TGTGCCAGCAGCTTCACCAGACCAGGGGGATGGGGGAACACTGAAGCTTTCTTT.

This clone showed up just once. J is TRBJ2-2 and V is TRBV18; 8 nucleotides line up with TRBD1. CDR1 and CDR2 (germline): KGHSH, LQKENI. The CDR3 covers 15 residues. The ends lost 6 bases at V and 0 bases at J; junction bases unmatched: 3. In nucleotides, the CDR3 is TGTGCCAGCTCCGGACAGGGAGCGAACACCGGGGAGCTGTTTTTT. Translated: CASSGQGANTGELFF.

Here the CDR3 DNA reads TGTGCCAGCAGTGAAAGTAGCGGGAGATGGGGTGAGCAGTTCTTC. This encodes CASSESSGRWGEQFF. The chain recombines TRBV6-4 with TRBJ2-1, with TRBD2 matching 9 bases. The germline gives CDR1 MRHNA, CDR2 SNTAGT. This CDR3 is built from 15 residues. Trimming took 3 bases from V and 9 from J; bases not matched to a gene: 9.

The chain is built from TRBV10-2 and TRBJ2-7; possibly TRBD1 for D (5 bases). Trimming cost V 1 base and J 4 bases, with 11 bases left between them. The CDR3 is 14 residues long. CDR1 and CDR2 from the germline V gene are WSHSY and SAAADI. CDR3 in DNA: TGCGCCAGCAGTGAGTTAGGGGTTGCGTACGAGCAGTACTTC. Its translation: CASSELGVAYEQYF.

The chain has TRBV11-1 and TRBJ2-5; possible D gene TRBD1, 6 bases. Germline CDR1 and CDR2: SGHAT and FQDESV (reference sequence). The CDR3 is made up of 15 amino acids. V lost 6 bases, J lost 3 bases, and 17 bases lay in between. CDR3 protein: CASRPARTAKETQYF. In DNA, the CDR3 is TGTGCCAGCAGGCCAGCCCGGACAGCAAAAGAGACCCAGTACTTC.

On this clone: A junction boundary mismatches the germline segment, possibly from a read error. CDR3 amino acids: CSSSSQGAWGTEAFF. CDR3 DNA: TGTTCCAGCAGCTCACAGGGGGCTTGGGGCACTGAAGCTTTCTTT. This rearrangement joins TRBV7-9 to TRBJ1-1; 9 bases fit TRBD1. Germline loops: CDR1 SEHNR, CDR2 FQNEAQ (reference sequence). CDR3 length: 15 residues.

The chain is built from TRBV9 and TRBJ2-7; a weak D match, TRBD2 (6 bases). Looked up from germline, CDR1 is SGDLS and CDR2 is YYNGEE. The CDR3 has 17 amino acids. The V end lost 0 bases, the J end lost 3 bases, and 19 bases lay between the germline ends. CDR3 DNA sequence: TGTGCCAGCAGCGTAGCACCGGAGGGGACGGGCGTCTACGAGCAGTACTTC. Its translation is CASSVAPEGTGVYEQYF.

The V gene is TRBV28, the J gene TRBJ2-1; 12 nucleotides align to TRBD2. CDR3 length equals 16 residues. V lost 1 base to trimming and J lost 6 bases; unmatched junction nucleotides: 4. Germline CDR1 reads MDHEN; CDR2 reads SYDVKM. The CDR3 region has the DNA TGTGCCAGCAGTTTATCTCGGACTAGCGGGATCAATGAGCAGTTCTTC. It codes for CASSLSRTSGINEQFF.

The chain joins TRBV28 to TRBJ2-3; D not resolved. V was cut by 6 bases and J by 1 base, with 14 bases left in between. Germline CDR1 is MDHEN and CDR2 is SYDVKM. This CDR3 comprises 15 residues. The CDR3 nucleotides are TGTGCCAGCAGAAATGATGAGGTCCGCACAGATACGCAGTATTTT. Translated, it gives CASRNDEVRTDTQYF.

This chain uses TRBV28 with TRBJ2-1; TRBD2 matches 14 bases. This CDR3 contains 20 residues. Losses at the gene ends were 3 bases for V and 8 bases for J; bases not matched to a gene: 18. CDR1 and CDR2 from the germline V gene are MDHEN and SYDVKM. CDR3 DNA: TGTGCCAGCAGTTTCCTGACAGACTCACCGGGACTAGCGGGAGCCGATGAGCAGTTCTTC. Its translation is CASSFLTDSPGLAGADEQFF.

The chain recombines TRBV9 with TRBJ2-7; TRBD2 aligns across 10 bases. CDR3 length: 16 residues. Germline trimming cut 3 bases from V and 7 bases from J; bases unmatched to any gene: 13. Germline assignment: CDR1 SGDLS and CDR2 YYNGEE. The CDR3 loop is CASSAKLAGQRREQYF. The CDR3 coding sequence is TGTGCCAGCAGCGCCAAACTAGCGGGACAGAGGAGGGAGCAGTACTTC.